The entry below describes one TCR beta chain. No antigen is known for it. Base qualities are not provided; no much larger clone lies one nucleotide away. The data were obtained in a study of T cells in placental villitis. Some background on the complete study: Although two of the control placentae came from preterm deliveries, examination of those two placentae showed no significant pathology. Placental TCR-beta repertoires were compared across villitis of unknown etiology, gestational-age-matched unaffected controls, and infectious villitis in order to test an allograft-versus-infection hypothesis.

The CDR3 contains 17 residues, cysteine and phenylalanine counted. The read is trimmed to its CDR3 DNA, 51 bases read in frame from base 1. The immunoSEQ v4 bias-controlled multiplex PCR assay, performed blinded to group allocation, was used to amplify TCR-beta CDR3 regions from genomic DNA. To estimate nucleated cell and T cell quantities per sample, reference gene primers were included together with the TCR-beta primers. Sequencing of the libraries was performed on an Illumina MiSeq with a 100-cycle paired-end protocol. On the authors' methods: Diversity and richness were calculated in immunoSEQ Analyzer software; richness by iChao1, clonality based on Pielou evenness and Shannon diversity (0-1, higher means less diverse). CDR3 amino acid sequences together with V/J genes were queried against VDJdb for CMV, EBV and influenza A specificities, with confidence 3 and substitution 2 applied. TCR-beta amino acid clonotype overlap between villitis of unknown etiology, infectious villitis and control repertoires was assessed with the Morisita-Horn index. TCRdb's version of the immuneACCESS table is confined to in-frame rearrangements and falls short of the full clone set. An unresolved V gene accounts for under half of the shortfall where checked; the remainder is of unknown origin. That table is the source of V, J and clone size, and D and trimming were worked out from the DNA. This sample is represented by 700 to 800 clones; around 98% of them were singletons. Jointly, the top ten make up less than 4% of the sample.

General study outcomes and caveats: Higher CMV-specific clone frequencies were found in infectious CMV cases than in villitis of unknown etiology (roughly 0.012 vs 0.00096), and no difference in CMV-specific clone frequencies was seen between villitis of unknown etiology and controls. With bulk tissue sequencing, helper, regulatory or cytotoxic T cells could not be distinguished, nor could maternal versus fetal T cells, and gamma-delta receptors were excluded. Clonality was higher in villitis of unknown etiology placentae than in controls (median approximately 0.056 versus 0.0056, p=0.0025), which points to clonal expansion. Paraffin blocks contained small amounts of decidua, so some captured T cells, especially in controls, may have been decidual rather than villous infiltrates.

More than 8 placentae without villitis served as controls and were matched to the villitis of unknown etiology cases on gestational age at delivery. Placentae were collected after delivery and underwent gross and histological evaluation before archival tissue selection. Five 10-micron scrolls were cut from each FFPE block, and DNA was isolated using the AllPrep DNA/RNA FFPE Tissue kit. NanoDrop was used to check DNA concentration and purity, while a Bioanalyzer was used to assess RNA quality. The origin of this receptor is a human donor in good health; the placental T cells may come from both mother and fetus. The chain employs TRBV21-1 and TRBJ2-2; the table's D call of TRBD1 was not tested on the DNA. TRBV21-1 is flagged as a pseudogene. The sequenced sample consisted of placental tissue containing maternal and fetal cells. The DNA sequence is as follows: TGTGCCAGCAACCCGGACAGGGAAGAAGGGGGCGAAAGGGAGCTGTTTTTT. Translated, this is CASNPDREEGGERELFF.